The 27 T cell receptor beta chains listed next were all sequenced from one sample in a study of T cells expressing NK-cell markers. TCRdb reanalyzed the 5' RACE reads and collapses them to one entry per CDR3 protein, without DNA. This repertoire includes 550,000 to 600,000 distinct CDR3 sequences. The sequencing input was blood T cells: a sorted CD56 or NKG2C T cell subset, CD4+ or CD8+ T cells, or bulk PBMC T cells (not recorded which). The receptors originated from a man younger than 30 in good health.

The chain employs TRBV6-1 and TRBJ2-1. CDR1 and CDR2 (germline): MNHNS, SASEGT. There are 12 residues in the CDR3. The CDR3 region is CASSEGWVEQFF.

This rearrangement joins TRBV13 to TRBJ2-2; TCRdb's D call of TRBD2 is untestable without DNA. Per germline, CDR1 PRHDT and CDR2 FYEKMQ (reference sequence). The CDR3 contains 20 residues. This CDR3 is CASSLRTLVVSGRITGELFF.

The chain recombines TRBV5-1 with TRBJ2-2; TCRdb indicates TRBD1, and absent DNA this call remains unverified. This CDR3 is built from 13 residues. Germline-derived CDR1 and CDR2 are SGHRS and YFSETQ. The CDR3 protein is CASSPGAVGELFF.

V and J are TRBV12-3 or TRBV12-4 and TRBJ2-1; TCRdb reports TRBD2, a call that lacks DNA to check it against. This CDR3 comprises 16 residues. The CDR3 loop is CASSSRREATSPGRFF.

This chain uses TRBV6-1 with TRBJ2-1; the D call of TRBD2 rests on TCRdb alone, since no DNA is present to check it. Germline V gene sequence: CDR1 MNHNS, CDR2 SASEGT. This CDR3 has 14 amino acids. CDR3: CASSVAGVRNEQFF.

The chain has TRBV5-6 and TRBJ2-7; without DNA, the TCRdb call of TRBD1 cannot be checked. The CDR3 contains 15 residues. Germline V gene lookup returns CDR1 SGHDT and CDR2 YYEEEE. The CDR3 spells CASSAPTGFDYEQYF.

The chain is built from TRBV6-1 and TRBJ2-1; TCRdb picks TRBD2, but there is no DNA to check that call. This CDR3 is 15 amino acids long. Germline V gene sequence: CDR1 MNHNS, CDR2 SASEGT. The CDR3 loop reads CASRTLSGGYNEQFF.

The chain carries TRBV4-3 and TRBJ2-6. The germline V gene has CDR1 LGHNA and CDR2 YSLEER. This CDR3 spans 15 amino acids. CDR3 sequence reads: CASSPGPTGANVLTF.

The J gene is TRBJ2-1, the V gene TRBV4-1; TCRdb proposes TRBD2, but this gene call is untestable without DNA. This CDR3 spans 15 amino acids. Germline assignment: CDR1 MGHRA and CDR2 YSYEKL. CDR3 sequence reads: CASSRLLEVGDEQFF.

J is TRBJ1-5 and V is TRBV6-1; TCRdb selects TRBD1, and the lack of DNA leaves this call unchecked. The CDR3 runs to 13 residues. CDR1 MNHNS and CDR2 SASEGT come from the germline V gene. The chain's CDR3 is CASIGTGGQPQHF.

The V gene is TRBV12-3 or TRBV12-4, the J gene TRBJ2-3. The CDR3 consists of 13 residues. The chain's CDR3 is CASSLGNPDTQYF.

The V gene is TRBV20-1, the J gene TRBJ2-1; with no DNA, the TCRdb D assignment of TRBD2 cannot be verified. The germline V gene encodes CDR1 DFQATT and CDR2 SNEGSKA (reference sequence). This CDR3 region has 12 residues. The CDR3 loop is CSAGRTNNEQFF.

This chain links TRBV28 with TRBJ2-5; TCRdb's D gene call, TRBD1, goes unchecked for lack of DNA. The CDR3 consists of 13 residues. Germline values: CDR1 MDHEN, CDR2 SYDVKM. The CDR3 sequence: CATTNLAGETQYF. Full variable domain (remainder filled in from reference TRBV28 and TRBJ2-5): DVKVTQSSRYLVKRTGEKVFLECVQDMDHENMFWYRQDPGLGLRLIYFSYDVKMKEKGDIPEGYSVSREKKERFSLILESASTNQTSMYLCATTNLAGETQYFGPGTRLLVL.

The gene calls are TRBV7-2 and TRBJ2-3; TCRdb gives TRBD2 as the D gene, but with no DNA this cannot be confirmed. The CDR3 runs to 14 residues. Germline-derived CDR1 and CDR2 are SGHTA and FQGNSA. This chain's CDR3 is CASSLSWRADTQYF.

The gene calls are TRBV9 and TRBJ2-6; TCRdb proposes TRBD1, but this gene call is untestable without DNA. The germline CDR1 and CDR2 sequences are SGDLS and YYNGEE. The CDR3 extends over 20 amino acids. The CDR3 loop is CASSEGLRAGVGSGANVLTF.

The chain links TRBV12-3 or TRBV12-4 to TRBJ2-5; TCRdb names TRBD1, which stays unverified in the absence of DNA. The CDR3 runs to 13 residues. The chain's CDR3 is CASKIQGKETQYF.

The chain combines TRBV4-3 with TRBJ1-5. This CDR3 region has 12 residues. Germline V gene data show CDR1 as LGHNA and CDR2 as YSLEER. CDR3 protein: CASSQGSGPQHF.

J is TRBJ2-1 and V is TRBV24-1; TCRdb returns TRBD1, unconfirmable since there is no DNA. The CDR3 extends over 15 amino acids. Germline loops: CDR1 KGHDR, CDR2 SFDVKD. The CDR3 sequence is CATSDLRGGYNEQFF.

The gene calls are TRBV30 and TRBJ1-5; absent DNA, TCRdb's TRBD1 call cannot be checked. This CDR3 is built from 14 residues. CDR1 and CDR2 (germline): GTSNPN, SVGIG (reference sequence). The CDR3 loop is CAWSGTRGNQPQHF.

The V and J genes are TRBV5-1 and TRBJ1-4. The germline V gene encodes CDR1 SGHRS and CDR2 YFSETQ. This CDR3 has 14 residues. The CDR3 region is CASSLREGAEKLFF.

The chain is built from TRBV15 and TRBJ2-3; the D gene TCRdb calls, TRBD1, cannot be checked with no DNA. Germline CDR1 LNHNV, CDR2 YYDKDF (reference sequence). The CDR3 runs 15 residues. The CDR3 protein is CATSEGTGGADTQYF.

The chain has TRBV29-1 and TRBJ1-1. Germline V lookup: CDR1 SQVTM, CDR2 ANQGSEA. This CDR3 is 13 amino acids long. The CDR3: CSGSGRLNTEAFF.

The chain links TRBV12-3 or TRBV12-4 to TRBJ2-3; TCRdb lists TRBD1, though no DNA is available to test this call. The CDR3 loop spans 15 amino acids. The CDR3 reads CASTSVGIGADTQYF.

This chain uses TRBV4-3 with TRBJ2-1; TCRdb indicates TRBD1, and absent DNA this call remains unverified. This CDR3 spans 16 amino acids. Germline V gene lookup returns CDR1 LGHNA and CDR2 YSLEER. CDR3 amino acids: CASSQASQGGGNEQFF.

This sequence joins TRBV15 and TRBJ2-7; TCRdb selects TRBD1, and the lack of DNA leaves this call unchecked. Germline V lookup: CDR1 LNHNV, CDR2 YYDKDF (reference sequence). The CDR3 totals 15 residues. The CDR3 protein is CATSRDTQGGDEQYF.

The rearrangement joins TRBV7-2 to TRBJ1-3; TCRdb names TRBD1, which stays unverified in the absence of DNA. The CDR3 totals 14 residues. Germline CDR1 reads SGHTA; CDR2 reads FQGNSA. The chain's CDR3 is CASSLVTAGNTIYF.

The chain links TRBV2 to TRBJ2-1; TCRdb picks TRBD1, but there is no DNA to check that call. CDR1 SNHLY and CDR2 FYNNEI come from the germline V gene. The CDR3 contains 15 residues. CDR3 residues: CASIYGQGAFNEQFF. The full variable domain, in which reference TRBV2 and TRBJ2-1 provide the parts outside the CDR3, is EPEVTQTPSHQVTQMGQEVILRCVPISNHLYFYWYRQILGQKVEFLVSFYNNEISEKSEIFDDQFSVERPDGSNFTLKIRSTKLEDSAMYFCASIYGQGAFNEQFFGPGTRLTVL.